The 21 T cell receptor beta chains in this list originate from one sample, sequenced in a study of blood T cell repertoires in COVID-19. The table came from immunoSEQ multiplex PCR; TCRdb's copy has only in-frame clones and leaves some out. The table includes 70,000 to 85,000 clones, 82% detected once. The sample consisted of peripheral blood. These receptors all stem from a man in his 60s with acute or convalescent COVID-19.

The V call is TRBV30, the J call TRBJ2-5; 10 bases match TRBD2. The CDR3 runs 15 residues. Trimming removed 5 bases from V and 6 bases from J; junction bases left unmatched: 12. Per germline, CDR1 GTSNPN and CDR2 SVGIG (reference sequence). CDR3: CAWDRQAGGPKTQYF. In DNA form, the CDR3 reads TGTGCCTGGGACAGGCAAGCGGGGGGGCCGAAGACCCAGTACTTC.

This clone was recorded once. This chain links TRBV2 with TRBJ2-5; D gene ambiguous. Germline V gene data show CDR1 as SNHLY and CDR2 as FYNNEI. The CDR3 extends over 13 amino acids. The ends were cut back, 3 bases at V and 1 base at J, with 6 bases in the middle. The CDR3 bases are TGTGCCAGCAGTGACCTATCCCAAGAGACCCAGTACTTC. It yields the protein CASSDLSQETQYF.

The chain recombines TRBV4-1 with TRBJ2-1; a possible D gene is TRBD1 (6 bases). This CDR3 spans 15 amino acids. Germline V lookup: CDR1 MGHRA, CDR2 YSYEKL. Trimming took off 1 base at V and 3 bases at J, with 10 bases between the two ends. CDR3 region: CASSQAGTLYNEQFF. The CDR3 DNA reads TGCGCCAGCAGCCAAGCAGGGACACTCTACAATGAGCAGTTCTTC.

The rearrangement links TRBV10-3 to TRBJ2-1, with 10 positions matching TRBD2. Germline CDR1 and CDR2: ENHRY and SYGVKD. The CDR3 loop spans 13 amino acids. V was clipped by 11 bases and J by 8 bases; unmatched bases: 9. This CDR3 is CAATGLATDEQFF. CDR3 nucleotides: TGTGCCGCCACGGGACTAGCGACAGATGAGCAGTTCTTC.

This clone was detected only once. Other DNA sequences in the sample encode the same CDR3. This chain connects TRBV2 to TRBJ1-1; D is perhaps TRBD1 (5 bases). The CDR3 sequence is 13 residues long. Trimming left V 6 bases short and J 1 base short, with 9 bases between. CDR1 and CDR2 from the germline V gene are SNHLY and FYNNEI. Here the CDR3 reads CASSAQGNTEAFF. CDR3 nucleotides: TGTGCCAGCAGCGCTCAGGGGAACACTGAAGCTTTCTTT.

The chain couples TRBV6-2 or TRBV6-3 to TRBJ2-6; no firm D call. There are 15 residues in the CDR3. V was trimmed by 4 bases and J by 2 bases, leaving 9 bases between them. CDR1 MNHEY and CDR2 SVGEGT come from the germline V gene. The CDR3 sequence is CASSSLAAGANVLTF. The CDR3 DNA follows: TGTGCCAGCAGTTCTCTGGCGGCTGGGGCCAACGTCCTGACTTTC.

CDR3 sequence (DNA): TGTGCCAGTAGCCTGGGACAGCCCACAAGGGGGCCCCAGCATTTT. Its protein product is CASSLGQPTRGPQHF. J is TRBJ1-5 and V is TRBV19, with 7 bases matching TRBD1. Germline V gene sequence: CDR1 LNHDA, CDR2 SQIVND (reference sequence). With V trimmed by 6 bases and J by 9 bases, 14 bases remained unmatched. CDR3 length: 15 residues.

The rearrangement uses TRBV27 and TRBJ1-2; TRBD1 matches at 7 bases. Looked up from germline, CDR1 is MNHEY and CDR2 is SMNVEV (reference sequence). The length of the CDR3 is 16 residues. V shed 2 bases and J 4 bases; nucleotides not matched to a gene: 10. The CDR3 nucleotides are TGTGCCAGCAGTTTAAGGCCAGGGGGTATCGGCTATGGCTACACCTTC. This sequence encodes CASSLRPGGIGYGYTF.

The chain is built from TRBV30 and TRBJ2-3, with D maybe TRBD2 (5 bases). V gave up 7 bases and J gave up 4 bases, with 15 bases separating them. Germline V gene data show CDR1 as GTSNPN and CDR2 as SVGIG (reference sequence). CDR3 length: 13 amino acids. CDR3: CASSHFQADTQYF. In nucleotides, the CDR3 is TGTGCCTCTAGCCACTTTCAGGCAGATACGCAGTATTTT. Based on the CDR3 plus reference TRBV30 and TRBJ2-3, the full variable domain is SQTIHQWPATLVQPVGSPLSLECTVEGTSNPNLYWYRQAAGRGLQLLFYSVGIGQISSEVPQNLSASRPQDRQFILSSKKLLLSDSGFYLCASSHFQADTQYFGPGTRLTVL.

The chain combines TRBV25-1 with TRBJ1-2; the D gene is possibly TRBD1 (5 bases). Trimming left V 8 bases short and J 0 bases short, with 7 bases between. There are 12 residues in the CDR3. CDR1 and CDR2 from the germline V gene are MGHDK and SYGVNS. CDR3 sequence (DNA): TGTGCCAGCGTGACAGCTAACTATGGCTACACCTTC. It is translated as CASVTANYGYTF.

V usage is TRBV28 and J usage is TRBJ1-5, with a possible D match to TRBD1 (6 bases). CDR3 size: 15 residues. Germline CDR1 reads MDHEN; CDR2 reads SYDVKM. Trimming removed 3 bases at V and 4 bases at J, with 13 bases between. In nucleotides, the CDR3 is TGTGCCAGCAGTTTTTCGGGGGGCGCAAATCAGCCCCAGCATTTT. This sequence encodes CASSFSGGANQPQHF.

The chain joins TRBV11-2 to TRBJ2-3; perhaps TRBD2 as D (6 bases). Germline CDR1 reads SGHAT; CDR2 reads FQNNGV. The CDR3 sequence is 15 residues long. V lost 7 bases, J lost 3 bases, and 17 bases lay in between. The CDR3 DNA reads as TGTGCCAGCATGGTGGCGGGGTGGGGGACAGATACGCAGTATTTT. Translated: CASMVAGWGTDTQYF.

CDR3 nucleotides: TGTGCCAGCAGTTCTGGGGGGGGGTACACTGAAGCTTTCTTT. It specifies CASSSGGGYTEAFF. The chain is built from TRBV6-5 and TRBJ1-1, with D perhaps matching TRBD1 (5 bases). The CDR3 is made up of 14 amino acids. V was shortened by 4 bases and J by 3 bases, with 12 bases between the two germline ends. The germline V gene encodes CDR1 MNHEY and CDR2 SVGAGI.

The chain carries TRBV2 and TRBJ1-2, with TRBD1 identical over 9 bases. Germline loops: CDR1 SNHLY, CDR2 FYNNEI. Trimming cost V 8 bases and J 7 bases; bases outside gene matches: 5. This CDR3 comprises 12 residues. The CDR3, as DNA: TGTGCCAGCGGGGACAGGGAAGTTGGCTACACCTTC. This sequence encodes CASGDREVGYTF.

The chain links TRBV5-8 to TRBJ2-3; D perhaps matches TRBD2 (6 bases). This CDR3 has 13 amino acids. With 1 base removed from V and 3 bases from J, the gap between germline ends came to 6 bases. Germline values: CDR1 SGHTS, CDR2 YDEGEE. The CDR3 sequence: CASSLRGTDTQYF. CDR3 nucleotides: TGTGCCAGCAGCTTGCGGGGGACAGATACGCAGTATTTT.

CDR3 sequence (DNA): TGTGCCACCAGACAGATGAATACGAACTATGGCTACACCTTC. Encoded protein: CATRQMNTNYGYTF. The chain combines TRBV19 with TRBJ1-2; tentatively, D is TRBD1 (5 bases). The germline gives CDR1 LNHDA, CDR2 SQIVND (reference sequence). The V end lost 10 bases, the J end lost 2 bases, and 17 bases lay between the germline ends. This CDR3 is 14 amino acids long. Variable domain in full (rest from reference TRBV19 and TRBJ1-2): DGGITQSPKYLFRKEGQNVTLSCEQNLNHDAMYWYRQDPGQGLRLIYYSQIVNDFQKGDIAEGYSVSREKKESFPLTVTSAQKNPTAFYLCATRQMNTNYGYTFGSGTRLTVV.

This clone was seen once. The V call is TRBV6-4, the J call TRBJ2-2, with D unclear. Trimming removed 5 bases from V and 7 bases from J, with 8 bases in between. CDR1 and CDR2 (germline): MRHNA, SNTAGT. The CDR3 is made up of 12 amino acids. The CDR3 DNA follows: TGTGCCAGCAGTTCCTTCGTCGGGGAGCTGTTTTTT. Amino acids: CASSSFVGELFF.

The table lists this clone with a few counts. The V gene is TRBV7-2, the J gene TRBJ1-2, with 8 bases lining up with TRBD1. The V and J ends lost 3 bases and 6 bases, in that order; junction bases with no gene match: 6. The CDR3 runs 14 residues. Germline V lookup: CDR1 SGHTA, CDR2 FQGNSA. The CDR3 is CASSFLPGQDGYTF. CDR3 sequence (DNA): TGTGCCAGCAGCTTTCTCCCGGGACAGGATGGCTACACCTTC.

The genes are TRBV7-2 and TRBJ2-1; TRBD2 matches 9 bases. Germline-derived CDR1 and CDR2 are SGHTA and FQGNSA. The CDR3 has 18 residues. V was clipped by 3 bases and J by 7 bases; unmatched bases: 16. CDR3 sequence reads: CASSFPVFAGGPINEQFF. In DNA form, the CDR3 reads TGTGCCAGCAGCTTCCCAGTTTTCGCGGGAGGGCCGATAAATGAGCAGTTCTTC. The variable domain in full, with the rest retrieved from reference TRBV7-2 and TRBJ2-1, is GAGVSQSPSNKVTEKGKDVELRCDPISGHTALYWYRQSLGQGLEFLIYFQGNSAPDKSGLPSDRFSAERTGGSVSTLTIQRTQQEDSAVYLCASSFPVFAGGPINEQFFGPGTRLTVL.

The chain uses TRBV10-3 and TRBJ2-1; D not resolved. Germline CDR1 and CDR2: ENHRY and SYGVKD. This CDR3 has 12 amino acids. Deletions cut 6 bases from V and 9 bases from J, with 12 bases between. The CDR3 DNA reads TGTGCCATCAGCCCTGATACGGGTGAGCAGTTCTTC. Its translation is CAISPDTGEQFF.

The chain uses TRBV18 and TRBJ2-1, with 8 bases aligning to TRBD1. CDR1 and CDR2 from the germline V gene are KGHSH and LQKENI. The CDR3 length is 16 residues. V trimming: 5 bases; J trimming: 5 bases; junction bases outside the gene matches: 11. CDR3 in DNA: TGTGCCAGCTCAGGACAGGGTACCGGATATGACAATGAGCAGTTCTTC. It translates to CASSGQGTGYDNEQFF.